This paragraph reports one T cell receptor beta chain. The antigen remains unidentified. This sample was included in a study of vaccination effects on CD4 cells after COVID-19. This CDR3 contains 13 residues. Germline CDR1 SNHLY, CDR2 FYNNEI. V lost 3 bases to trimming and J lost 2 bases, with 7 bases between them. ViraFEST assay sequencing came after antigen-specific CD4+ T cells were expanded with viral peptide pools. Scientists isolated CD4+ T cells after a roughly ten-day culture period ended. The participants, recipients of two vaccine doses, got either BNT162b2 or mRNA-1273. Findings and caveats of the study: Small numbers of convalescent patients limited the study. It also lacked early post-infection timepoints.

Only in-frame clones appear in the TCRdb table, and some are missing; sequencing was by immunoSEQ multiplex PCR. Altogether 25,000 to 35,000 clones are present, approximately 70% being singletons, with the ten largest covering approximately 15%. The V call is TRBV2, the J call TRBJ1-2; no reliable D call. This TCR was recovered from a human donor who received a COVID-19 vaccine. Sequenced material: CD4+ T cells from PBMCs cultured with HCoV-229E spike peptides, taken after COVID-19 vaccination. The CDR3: CASSEVGNYGYTF. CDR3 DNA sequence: TGTGCCAGCAGTGAGGTGGGGAACTATGGCTACACCTTC.